Listed below are T cell receptor beta chains from one sample, sequenced in a study of blood T cells in healthy people across ages. TCRdb analysed the 5' RACE reads with MiXCR anew, one entry per CDR3 protein. The sample shows roughly 1,700,000 distinct CDR3 sequences, 25% to 30% of them seen only once. The specimen was blood. These receptors all come from a woman under 40 in good health. Each CDR3 is given with its conserved first and last residue. The D gene is left open where the match is weak. Rows may omit the clone size; those that give it use once, few, many or a size class.

TRBJ2-7	TRBV4-1	TRBD2	many	CASSQRGGGASYEQYF	TGCGCCAGCAGCCAACGTGGCGGGGGGGCCTCCTACGAGCAGTACTTC
TRBJ2-1	TRBV29-1	-	few	CSGGFDEQFF	TGCAGCGGGGGATTTGATGAGCAGTTCTTC
TRBJ1-1	TRBV12-3/TRBV12-4	-	-	CASMLWTANTEAFF	TGTGCCAGCATGCTGTGGACGGCGAACACTGAAGCTTTCTTT
TRBJ2-7	TRBV4-2	TRBD2	-	CASSQEGKRGGPFGAYEQYF	TGTGCCAGCAGCCAAGAAGGGAAGCGGGGGGGCCCTTTCGGCGCCTACGAGCAGTACTTC
TRBJ2-2	TRBV7-9	-	-	CASTETGVTNTGELFF	TGTGCCAGCACCGAAACCGGGGTAACGAACACCGGGGAGCTGTTTTTT
TRBJ2-1	TRBV27	TRBD1	-	CASSSPGQGADEQFF	TGTGCCAGCAGTTCGCCGGGACAGGGGGCGGATGAGCAGTTCTTC
TRBJ2-2	TRBV20-1	-	few	CSAGRAGADTGELFF	TGCAGTGCTGGAAGGGCCGGGGCCGACACCGGGGAGCTGTTTTTT
TRBJ2-7	TRBV7-2	-	-	CASSLADRGFFYEQYF	TGTGCCAGCAGCTTAGCCGACAGAGGTTTCTTTTACGAGCAGTACTTC
TRBJ1-1	TRBV28	-	few	CASSSSSAHTEAFF	TGTGCCAGCAGTTCATCCTCTGCTCACACTGAAGCTTTCTTT
TRBJ2-7	TRBV5-5	-	many	CASSLNEAKRTYEQYF	TGTGCCAGCAGCTTGAACGAGGCCAAGAGGACCTACGAGCAGTACTTC
TRBJ2-3	TRBV12-3/TRBV12-4	TRBD1	few	CASSSQGAPDTQYF	TGTGCCAGCAGTTCACAGGGGGCGCCGGATACGCAGTATTTT
TRBJ2-1	TRBV6-5	TRBD2	-	CASSRTSGSYNERFF	TGTGCCAGCAGTCGGACTAGCGGCTCCTACAATGAGCGGTTCTTC
TRBJ2-1	TRBV2	TRBD2	few	CASSERLAGGLNEQFF	TGTGCCAGCAGTGAAAGGCTAGCGGGGGGCCTCAATGAGCAGTTCTTC
TRBJ2-5	TRBV7-2	-	many	CASTNRGGETQYF	TGTGCCAGCACCAACAGGGGAGGAGAGACCCAGTACTTC
TRBJ2-7	TRBV2	-	-	CASSERGEGNVYEQYF	TGTGCCAGCAGTGAAAGGGGGGAGGGAAATGTCTACGAGCAGTACTTC
TRBJ1-2	TRBV28	-	-	CASSPLVGLQNYGYTF	TGTGCCAGCAGTCCCCTGGTGGGGCTTCAGAACTATGGCTACACCTTC
TRBJ1-4	TRBV20-1	-	-	CSAARGTNEKLFF	TGCAGTGCCGCCCGGGGGACTAATGAAAAACTGTTTTTT
TRBJ2-5	TRBV5-1	TRBD2	-	CASSTVTSGRKTQYF	TGCGCCAGCAGCACCGTCACTAGCGGGAGAAAGACCCAGTACTTC
TRBJ2-7	TRBV7-2	-	-	CASSLEVAGPYEQYF	TGTGCCAGCAGCTTAGAGGTGGCAGGCCCCTACGAGCAGTACTTC
TRBJ2-7	TRBV20-1	-	-	CSANGSPNYEQYF	TGCAGTGCTAATGGCAGCCCTAACTACGAGCAGTACTTC
TRBJ2-1	TRBV5-1	TRBD2	few	CASSLGTSGRPSYNEQFF	TGCGCCAGCAGCTTGGGGACTAGCGGGAGGCCCTCCTACAATGAGCAGTTCTTC
TRBJ2-7	TRBV5-1	-	-	CASSKDGVLYEQYF	TGCGCCAGCAGCAAGGACGGGGTTCTGTACGAGCAGTACTTC
TRBJ1-1	TRBV12-3/TRBV12-4	-	few	CASSPNWGTEAFF	TGTGCCAGCAGTCCGAATTGGGGGACTGAAGCTTTCTTT
TRBJ2-5	TRBV10-3	-	many	CAISVRDQGTQYF	TGTGCCATCAGTGTGCGGGATCAAGGGACCCAGTACTTC
TRBJ2-1	TRBV7-2	TRBD2	-	CASSFRTSGKNERFF	TGTGCCAGCAGCTTCCGTACTAGCGGGAAGAATGAGCGGTTCTTC
TRBJ2-7	TRBV3-1	-	few	CASSQSDSSYEQYF	TGTGCCAGCAGCCAATCAGACAGCTCCTACGAGCAGTACTTC
TRBJ1-1	TRBV30	TRBD1	-	CAWSDRGEAFF	TGTGCCTGGAGTGACAGGGGTGAAGCTTTCTTT
TRBJ2-7	TRBV14	-	few	CASSSELVSYEQYF	TGTGCCAGCAGTTCCGAGCTTGTGTCGTACGAGCAGTACTTC
TRBJ2-1	TRBV20-1	TRBD1	-	CSAWDRGPLAGRYNEQFF	TGCAGTGCTTGGGACAGGGGGCCCCTAGCGGGACGTTACAATGAGCAGTTCTTC
TRBJ2-3	TRBV24-1	-	-	CATSDPATDTQYF	TGTGCCACCAGTGACCCAGCCACAGATACGCAGTATTTT
TRBJ1-2	TRBV4-1	-	many	CASSQLGTAYGYTF	TGCGCCAGCAGCCAACTAGGGACGGCCTATGGCTACACCTTC
TRBJ2-1	TRBV6-2/TRBV6-3	TRBD1	-	CASSSPILSPGQGLSDEQFF	TGTGCCAGCAGTTCACCTATATTGAGCCCGGGACAGGGCCTAAGTGATGAGCAGTTCTTC
TRBJ2-6	TRBV27	-	few	CASTRSSGANVLTF	TGTGCCAGCACTAGGAGCTCTGGGGCCAACGTCCTGACTTTC
TRBJ1-2	TRBV7-9	TRBD1	-	CASSLARGQGAAGYTF	TGTGCCAGCAGCTTAGCCCGGGGACAGGGGGCGGCTGGCTACACCTTC
TRBJ2-1	TRBV2	-	few	CASSWRDLNEQFF	TGTGCCAGCAGTTGGCGGGACTTGAATGAGCAGTTCTTC
TRBJ2-2	TRBV12-3/TRBV12-4	-	-	CASLFTGELFF	TGTGCCAGCCTCTTCACCGGGGAGCTGTTTTTT
TRBJ2-3	TRBV6-6	-	-	CASSSPEGGARVGTDTQYF	TGTGCCAGCAGTTCTCCGGAAGGGGGGGCCAGAGTTGGAACAGATACGCAGTATTTT
TRBJ2-7	TRBV20-1	TRBD2	many	CSARDEGGGVTYEQYF	TGCAGTGCTAGAGATGAGGGCGGGGGAGTAACCTACGAGCAGTACTTC
TRBJ2-3	TRBV13	-	-	CASSLEAFTDTQYF	TGTGCCAGCAGCTTAGAGGCATTCACAGATACGCAGTATTTT
TRBJ2-7	TRBV7-2	-	few	CASSLERQRVQYF	TGTGCCAGCAGCTTAGAACGGCAAAGGGTGCAGTACTTC
TRBJ2-7	TRBV14	TRBD2	few	CPSSLSSGYEQYF	TGTCCCAGCAGCCTTTCTAGCGGGTACGAGCAGTACTTC
TRBJ1-1	TRBV2	-	few	CASRGQGISEAFF	TGTGCCAGCCGAGGACAAGGGATTTCTGAAGCTTTCTTT
TRBJ1-2	TRBV6-2/TRBV6-3	-	few	CASRAEGQLTNYGYTF	TGTGCCAGCAGAGCGGAAGGACAACTTACTAACTATGGCTACACCTTC
TRBJ2-1	TRBV6-6	-	many	CASSPRVEGNDEQFF	TGTGCCAGCAGTCCCCGGGTTGAGGGTAACGATGAGCAGTTCTTC
TRBJ2-3	TRBV10-3	TRBD2	-	CAIKGGRGAGVGDTQYF	TGTGCCATCAAAGGGGGGCGTGGAGCGGGAGTGGGAGATACGCAGTATTTT
TRBJ1-2	TRBV28	-	-	CASSRSGQGFYGYTF	TGTGCCAGCAGTCGTAGCGGCCAGGGATTTTATGGCTACACCTTC
TRBJ1-2	TRBV7-3	TRBD1	many	CASSPHAGGYGYTF	TGTGCCAGCAGCCCTCACGCAGGGGGCTATGGCTACACCTTC
TRBJ1-6	TRBV6-1	-	-	CASNPLAQQRTNSPLHF	TGTGCCAGCAACCCACTTGCACAACAGCGGACTAATTCACCCCTCCACTTT
TRBJ2-3	TRBV6-1	-	-	CASSALGEAGDTQYF	TGTGCCAGCAGTGCCTTAGGGGAGGCGGGGGATACGCAGTATTTT
TRBJ1-1	TRBV4-1	-	-	CASSQSVVRGTEAFF	TGCGCCAGCAGCCAATCTGTCGTCAGGGGAACTGAAGCTTTCTTT
TRBJ2-1	TRBV3-1	-	few	CASSPLPGGVPNEQFF	TGTGCCAGCAGCCCACTCCCGGGCGGGGTCCCCAATGAGCAGTTCTTC
TRBJ2-1	TRBV20-1	TRBD2	few	CSAAGSNEQFF	TGCAGTGCAGCGGGGTCCAATGAGCAGTTCTTC
TRBJ2-1	TRBV6-5	-	once	CASSWVIGRGYNEQFF	TGTGCCAGCAGCTGGGTCATTGGGAGGGGGTACAATGAGCAGTTCTTC
TRBJ2-3	TRBV5-1	TRBD1	-	CASSLLQGGRSTDTQYF	TGCGCCAGCAGCTTGTTACAGGGGGGCAGGTCTACAGATACGCAGTATTTT
TRBJ2-1	TRBV24-1	-	many	CATSVGGSYNEQFF	TGTGCCACCAGTGTTGGGGGCTCCTACAATGAGCAGTTCTTC